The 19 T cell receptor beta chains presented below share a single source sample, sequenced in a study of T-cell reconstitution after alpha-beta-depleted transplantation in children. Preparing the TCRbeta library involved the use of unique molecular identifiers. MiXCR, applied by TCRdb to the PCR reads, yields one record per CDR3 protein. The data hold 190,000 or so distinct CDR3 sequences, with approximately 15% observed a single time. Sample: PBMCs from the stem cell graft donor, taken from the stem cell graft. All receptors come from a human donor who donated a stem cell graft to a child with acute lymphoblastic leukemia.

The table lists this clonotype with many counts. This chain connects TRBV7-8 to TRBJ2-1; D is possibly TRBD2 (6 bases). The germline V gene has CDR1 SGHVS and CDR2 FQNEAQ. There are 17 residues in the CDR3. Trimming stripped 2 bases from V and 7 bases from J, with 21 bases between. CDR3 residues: CASSLNFGAGGKNEQFF. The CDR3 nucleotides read TGTGCCAGCAGCTTAAATTTTGGGGCCGGGGGAAAGAATGAGCAGTTCTTC. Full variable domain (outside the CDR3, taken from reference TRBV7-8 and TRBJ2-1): GAGVSQSPRYKVAKRGQDVALRCDPISGHVSLFWYQQALGQGPEFLTYFQNEAQLDKSGLPSDRFFAERPEGSVSTLKIQRTQQEDSAVYLCASSLNFGAGGKNEQFFGPGTRLTVL.

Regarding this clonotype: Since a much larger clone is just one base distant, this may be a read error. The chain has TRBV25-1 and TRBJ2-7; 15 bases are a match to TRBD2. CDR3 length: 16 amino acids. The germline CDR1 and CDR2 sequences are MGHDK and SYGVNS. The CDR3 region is CGSSALRGLAGGEQYF. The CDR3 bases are TGTGGCAGCAGTGCACTTCGGGGACTAGCGGGAGGCGAGCAGTACTTC.

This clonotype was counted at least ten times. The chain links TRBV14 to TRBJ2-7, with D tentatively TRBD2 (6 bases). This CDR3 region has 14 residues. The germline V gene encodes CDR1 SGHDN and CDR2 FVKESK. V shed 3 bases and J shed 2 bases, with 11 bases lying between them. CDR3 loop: CASSHGWGAYEQYF. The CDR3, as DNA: TGTGCCAGCAGCCACGGGTGGGGGGCCTACGAGCAGTACTTC.

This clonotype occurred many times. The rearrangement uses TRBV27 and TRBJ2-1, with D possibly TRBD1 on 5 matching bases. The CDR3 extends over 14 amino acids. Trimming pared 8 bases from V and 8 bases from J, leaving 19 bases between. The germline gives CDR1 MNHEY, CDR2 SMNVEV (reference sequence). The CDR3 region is CASGTRAPRDEQFF. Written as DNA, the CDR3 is TGTGCCAGCGGCACAAGGGCCCCCAGGGATGAGCAGTTCTTC.

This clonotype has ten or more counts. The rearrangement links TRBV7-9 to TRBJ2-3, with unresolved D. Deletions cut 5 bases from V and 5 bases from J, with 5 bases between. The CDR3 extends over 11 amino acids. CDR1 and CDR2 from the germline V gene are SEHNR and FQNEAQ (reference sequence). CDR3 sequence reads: CASSHGDTQYF. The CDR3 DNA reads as TGTGCCAGCAGCCACGGAGATACGCAGTATTTT.

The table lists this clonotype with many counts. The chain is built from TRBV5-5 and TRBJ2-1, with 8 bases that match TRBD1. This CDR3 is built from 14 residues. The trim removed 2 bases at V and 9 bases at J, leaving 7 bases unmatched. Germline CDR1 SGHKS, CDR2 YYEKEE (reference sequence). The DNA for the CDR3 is TGTGCCAGCAGCTTCCGACAGGGGTTCGGTGAGCAGTTCTTC. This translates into CASSFRQGFGEQFF.

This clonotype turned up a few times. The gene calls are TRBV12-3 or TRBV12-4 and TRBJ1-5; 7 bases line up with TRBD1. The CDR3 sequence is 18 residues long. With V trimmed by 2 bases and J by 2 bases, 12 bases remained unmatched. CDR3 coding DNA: TGTGCCAGCAGTTTACGGACAGGCTCCCTTGAGGGCAATCAGCCCCAGCATTTT. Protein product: CASSLRTGSLEGNQPQHF.

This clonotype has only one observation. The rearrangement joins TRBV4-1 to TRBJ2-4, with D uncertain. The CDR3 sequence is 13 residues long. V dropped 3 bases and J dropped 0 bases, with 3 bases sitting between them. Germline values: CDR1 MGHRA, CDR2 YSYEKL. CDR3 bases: TGCGCCAGCAGCCATATAGCCAAAAACATTCAGTACTTC. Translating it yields CASSHIAKNIQYF.

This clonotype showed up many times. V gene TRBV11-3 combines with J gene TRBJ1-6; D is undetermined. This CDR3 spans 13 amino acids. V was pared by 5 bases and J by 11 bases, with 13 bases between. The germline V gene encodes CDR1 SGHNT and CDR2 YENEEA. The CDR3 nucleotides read TGTGCCAGCAGCACCAAGAAAGAGACACCCCTCCACTTT. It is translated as CASSTKKETPLHF.

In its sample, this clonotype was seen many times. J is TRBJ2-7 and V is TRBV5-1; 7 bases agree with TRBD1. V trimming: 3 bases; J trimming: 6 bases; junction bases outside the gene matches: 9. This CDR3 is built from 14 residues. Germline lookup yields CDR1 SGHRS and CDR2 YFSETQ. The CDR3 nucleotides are TGCGCCAGCAGCTCACAGGGGACGCCCTTCGAGCAGTACTTC. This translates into CASSSQGTPFEQYF.

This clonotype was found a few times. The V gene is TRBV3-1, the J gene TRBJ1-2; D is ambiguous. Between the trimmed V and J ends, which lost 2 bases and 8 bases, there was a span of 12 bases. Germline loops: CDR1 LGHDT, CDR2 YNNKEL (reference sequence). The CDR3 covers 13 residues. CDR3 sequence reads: CASSQNPEDGYTF. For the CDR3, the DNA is TGTGCCAGCAGCCAAAATCCGGAGGACGGCTACACCTTC.

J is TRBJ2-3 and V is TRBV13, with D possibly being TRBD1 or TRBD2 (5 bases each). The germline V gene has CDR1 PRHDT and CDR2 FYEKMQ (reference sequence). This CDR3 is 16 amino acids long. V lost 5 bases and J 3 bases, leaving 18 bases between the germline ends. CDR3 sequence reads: CASSLGRRFETDTQYF. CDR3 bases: TGTGCCAGCAGCCTGGGACGGCGCTTCGAGACAGATACGCAGTATTTT.

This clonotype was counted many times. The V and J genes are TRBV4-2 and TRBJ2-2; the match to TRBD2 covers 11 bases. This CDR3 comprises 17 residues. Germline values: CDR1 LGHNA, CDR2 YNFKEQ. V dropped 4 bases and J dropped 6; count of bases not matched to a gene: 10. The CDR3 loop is CASSRDQTSGTAGELFF. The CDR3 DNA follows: TGTGCCAGCAGCCGAGATCAGACTAGCGGGACAGCCGGGGAGCTGTTTTTT.

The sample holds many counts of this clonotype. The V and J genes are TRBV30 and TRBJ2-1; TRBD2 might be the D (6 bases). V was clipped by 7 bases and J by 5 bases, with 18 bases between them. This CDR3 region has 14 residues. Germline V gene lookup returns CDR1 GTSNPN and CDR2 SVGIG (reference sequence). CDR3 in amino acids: CASPGLFNDNEQFF. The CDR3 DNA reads TGTGCCTCGCCGGGACTTTTCAATGACAATGAGCAGTTCTTC.

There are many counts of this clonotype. The DNA of the CDR3 is TGCAGTGCTACAGGGACTAGCGACGAGCAGTACTTC. Amino acid sequence: CSATGTSDEQYF. The V call is TRBV20-1, the J call TRBJ2-7; 10 positions match TRBD2. J lost 5 bases, V lost 4 bases, and 2 bases had no gene match. This CDR3 contains 12 residues. Germline CDR1 is DFQATT and CDR2 is SNEGSKA (reference sequence).

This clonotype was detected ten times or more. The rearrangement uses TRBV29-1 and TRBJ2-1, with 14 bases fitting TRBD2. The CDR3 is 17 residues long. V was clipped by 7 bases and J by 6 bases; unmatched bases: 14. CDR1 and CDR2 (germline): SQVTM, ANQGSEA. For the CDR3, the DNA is TGCAGCGGGGCTTCGGGACTAGCGGGAGTTTTATCCAATGAGCAGTTCTTC. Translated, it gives CSGASGLAGVLSNEQFF.

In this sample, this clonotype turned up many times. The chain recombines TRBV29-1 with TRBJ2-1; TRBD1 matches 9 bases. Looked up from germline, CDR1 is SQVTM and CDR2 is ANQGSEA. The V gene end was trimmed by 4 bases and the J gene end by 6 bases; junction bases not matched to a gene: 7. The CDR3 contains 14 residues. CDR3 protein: CSVARDREVNEQFF. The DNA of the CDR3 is TGCAGCGTTGCGAGGGACAGGGAGGTCAATGAGCAGTTCTTC.

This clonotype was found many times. CDR3 region: CASSESGRQKVGQYF. Here the CDR3 DNA reads TGCGCCAGCAGTGAGTCGGGAAGACAAAAGGTTGGGCAGTACTTC. The chain has TRBV10-2 and TRBJ2-7; no clear D gene. CDR1 is WSHSY and CDR2 is SAAADI in the germline V gene. The CDR3 has 15 amino acids. The V end lost 0 bases, the J end lost 9 bases, and 18 bases lay between the germline ends.

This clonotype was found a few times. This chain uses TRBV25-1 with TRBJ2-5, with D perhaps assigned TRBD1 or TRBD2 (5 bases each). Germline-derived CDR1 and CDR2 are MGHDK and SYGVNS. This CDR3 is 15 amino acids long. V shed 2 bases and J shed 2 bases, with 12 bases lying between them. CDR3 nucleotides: TGTGCCAGCAGTGAACCCACTAGACAGCAAGAGACCCAGTACTTC. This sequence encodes CASSEPTRQQETQYF.